Listed below are T cell receptor beta chains from one sample, sequenced in a study of post-analysis software for immune sequencing data. In TCRdb, the PCR reads were re-called with MiXCR into one record per CDR3 protein. The data show about half a million distinct CDR3 sequences, less than 40% seen once. Sequenced: blood. All receptors come from a girl aged 2 to 17 with multiple sclerosis. The CDR3 runs from the conserved cysteine through the conserved F or W. A D gene is named only where the DNA matches it firmly. For some rows the clone size is stated as once, few or many, or as a class when expanded; others skip it.

V gene	J gene	D gene	clone size	CDR3 DNA	CDR3 protein
TRBV5-1	TRBJ2-3	NA	NA	TGCGCCAGCAGCTTGGGCGAAGCTAGCACAGATACGCAGTATTTT	CASSLGEASTDTQYF
TRBV15	TRBJ2-3	NA	few	TGTGCCACCAGCAGCCTTGGACAGAGCAAGGATACGCAGTATTTT	CATSSLGQSKDTQYF
TRBV29-1	TRBJ1-2	TRBD1	few	TGCAGCGTTGACCAGACAGGGGGCGTCTATGGCTACACCTTC	CSVDQTGGVYGYTF
TRBV12-3/TRBV12-4	TRBJ2-1	NA	NA	TGTGCCAGCAGTTCTAGGACGCTATACAATGAGCAGTTCTTC	CASSSRTLYNEQFF
TRBV2	TRBJ2-5	TRBD2	NA	TGTGCCAGTGGGGGGGACTCACAAGAGACCCAGTACTTC	CASGGDSQETQYF
TRBV20-1	TRBJ2-7	TRBD2	few	TGCAGTGCTAGAACGACTAGCGGGGGGGCTGGCGGCGAGCAGTACTTC	CSARTTSGGAGGEQYF
TRBV6-6	TRBJ1-2	NA	NA	TGTGCCAGCAGTCGGACACCTTCTAACTATGGCTACACCTTC	CASSRTPSNYGYTF
TRBV6-6	TRBJ2-7	NA	once	TGTGCCAGCAGACATAACTCCTACGAGCAGTACTTC	CASRHNSYEQYF
TRBV5-5	TRBJ1-1	NA	NA	TGTGCCAGCAGCTCCGCCCGAACTGAAGCTTTCTTT	CASSSARTEAFF
TRBV7-2	TRBJ1-5	NA	NA	TGTGCCAGCAGCCTAGGGGAGCATAGCAATCAGCCCCAGCATTTT	CASSLGEHSNQPQHF
TRBV20-1	TRBJ2-1	TRBD1	NA	TGCAGTGCTAGGAGACAGGGAAAGCAGTTCTTC	CSARRQGKQFF
TRBV29-1	TRBJ2-3	NA	few	TGCAGCGTTGACGTGCCCCGCGGAACAGATACGCAGTATTTT	CSVDVPRGTDTQYF
TRBV14	TRBJ2-1	NA	few	TGTGCCAGCAGCCAGATCATTAACAATGAGCAGTTCTTC	CASSQIINNEQFF
TRBV29-1	TRBJ2-5	NA	few	TGCAGCTCCGCTATTGGGGAGACCCAGTACTTC	CSSAIGETQYF
TRBV20-1	TRBJ1-6	NA	few	TGCAGTGCTAGAGATTATCGTAATTCACCCCTCCACTTT	CSARDYRNSPLHF
TRBV20-1	TRBJ1-2	NA	NA	TGCAGTGCGCCCTCGACAGCTAACTATGGCTACACCTTC	CSAPSTANYGYTF
TRBV10-2	TRBJ2-3	TRBD2	NA	TGCGCCAGCAGGCCTAGCGGGGGGGCGGATACGCAGTATTTT	CASRPSGGADTQYF
TRBV6-6	TRBJ1-5	TRBD1	NA	TGTGCCAGCAGTTACTCGAGGGGGCGTGGGGAGCCCCAGCATTTT	CASSYSRGRGEPQHF
TRBV20-1	TRBJ2-1	NA	few	TGCAGTGCTAGAGGACAGAGCTCCTACAATGAGCAGTTCTTC	CSARGQSSYNEQFF
TRBV20-1	TRBJ2-7	TRBD2	NA	TGCAGTGCTAGAGTTGCGGGAGACTACGAGCAGTACTTC	CSARVAGDYEQYF
TRBV15	TRBJ1-2	NA	few	TGTGCCACCAGCAGAGAGTATGGGGGGGGAACTAACTATGGCTACACCTTC	CATSREYGGGTNYGYTF
TRBV20-1	TRBJ1-5	NA	few	TGCAGTGCTAGAGTTCACAGGGCTAGCAATCAGCCCCAGCATTTT	CSARVHRASNQPQHF
TRBV5-1	TRBJ2-5	NA	few	TGCGCCAGCAGTGTCTACCAAGAGACCCAGTACTTC	CASSVYQETQYF
TRBV25-1	TRBJ1-1	NA	NA	TGTGCCAGCAGCACTTGGACGGTGAACACTGAAGCTTTCTTT	CASSTWTVNTEAFF
TRBV27	TRBJ2-1	TRBD2	many	TGTGCCAGCAGTTTAAGGGTGGAACTAGCGGTCCTCAGCTCCTACAATGAGCAGTTCTTC	CASSLRVELAVLSSYNEQFF
TRBV4-1	TRBJ1-2	NA	NA	TGCGCCAGCACTCCCCGAGGGAACTATGGCTACACCTTC	CASTPRGNYGYTF
TRBV10-3	TRBJ1-5	TRBD1	NA	TGTGCCATCAGTGAGTCCCCCCGAGGACAGGGGAATCAGCCCCAGCATTTT	CAISESPRGQGNQPQHF
TRBV7-8	TRBJ1-1	NA	few	TGTGCCAGCAGCCCAGGACGGGTCGGGACTGAAGCTTTCTTT	CASSPGRVGTEAFF
TRBV15	TRBJ2-5	TRBD2	NA	TGTGCCACCAGCTCGACGATAGGTTGGGGTAGCGGGGCCCAAGAGACCCAGTACTTC	CATSSTIGWGSGAQETQYF
TRBV7-9	TRBJ2-5	TRBD2	few	TGTGCCAGCAGCGAACCGGGGGGGAGACAAGAGACCCAGTACTTC	CASSEPGGRQETQYF
TRBV7-9	TRBJ1-2	NA	NA	TGTGCCAGCAGCCCTTTTATGGGGGGGTATGGCTACACCTTC	CASSPFMGGYGYTF
TRBV6-6	TRBJ2-1	TRBD1	NA	TGTGCCAGCAGGGGAGTAGACAGGGCAATGGAGCAGTTCTTC	CASRGVDRAMEQFF